The next 13 T cell receptor beta chains were all read from a single sample in a study of breast tumors, draining lymph nodes, adjacent tissues (TCRdb year 2016). The receptor library was made with multiplex PCR. Sequencing used an Illumina HiSeq 2000. TCRdb ran its own pipeline on the public reads, namely fastp trimming at Q25 and MiXCR clone calling, and kept in-frame beta chains. Rows with one shared CDR3 protein collapse into an entry with the most common genes and DNA. This sample lists roughly 70,000 distinct CDR3 sequences; approximately 47% were detected once. Of the sample, approximately 9.1% is held by the ten largest clones. Specimen: breast tumor tissue. Receptor source: a female donor with breast cancer. Some clones in this sample may be carry-over from other donors' samples.

In this sample, this clonotype turned up many times. The junction does not match germline at one end; this may be a read error. This sequence joins TRBV5-1 and TRBJ1-6, with a weak D call TRBD1 (5 bases). CDR1 is SGHRS and CDR2 is YFSETQ in the germline V gene. The CDR3 covers 18 residues. The CDR3 nucleotides read TGCGCCAGCAGCTTGGCCTTAGGGGCCAGCTCCTATAATTCACCCCTCTACTTT. Translating gives CASSLALGASSYNSPLYF.

The chain recombines TRBV20-1 with TRBJ1-2, with 10 bases aligning to TRBD1. J lost 7 bases, V lost 1 base, and 0 bases had no gene match. The CDR3 runs 12 residues. The V gene's germline CDR1 is DFQATT and CDR2 SNEGSKA (reference sequence). The DNA of the CDR3 is TGCAGTGCTAGAGGACAGGGGGCTGGCTACACCTTC. Translating gives CSARGQGAGYTF.

CDR3: CASSLYVSGQGTYEQYF. DNA for the CDR3: TGTGCCAGCAGTTTGTACGTGTCGGGACAGGGTACTTACGAGCAGTACTTC. The chain uses TRBV25-1 and TRBJ2-7; TRBD1 matches 9 bases. The CDR3 consists of 17 residues. V shed 5 bases, J shed 4 bases, and the junction held 15 bases outside the gene matches. Germline CDR1 reads MGHDK; CDR2 reads SYGVNS.

This clonotype was observed many times. V and J are TRBV5-1 and TRBJ1-6, with TRBD1 matching 8 bases. Germline V gene data show CDR1 as SGHRS and CDR2 as YFSETQ. Trimming at V came to 0 bases and at J to 7 bases, leaving 3 bases not matched to a gene. The CDR3 extends over 15 amino acids. The CDR3 sequence: CASSLVAGGNSPLHF. CDR3 nucleotides: TGCGCCAGCAGCTTGGTGGCAGGGGGCAATTCACCCCTCCACTTT.

CDR3 residues: CASSTWRRASTDTQYF. DNA for the CDR3: TGTGCCAGCAGTACCTGGCGTAGAGCTAGCACAGATACGCAGTATTTT. The V and J genes are TRBV27 and TRBJ2-3; D is unresolved. V shed 5 bases and J shed 0 bases, with 15 bases lying between them. The CDR3 runs 16 residues. Germline V CDR1 and CDR2: MNHEY, SMNVEV (reference sequence).

The rearrangement joins TRBV7-2 to TRBJ2-3; TRBD2 aligns across 8 bases. V lost 2 bases to trimming and J lost 4 bases; unmatched junction nucleotides: 8. CDR3 length: 16 residues. Germline V gene data show CDR1 as SGHTA and CDR2 as FQGNSA. CDR3 sequence reads: CASSLLFAGGADTQYF. DNA for the CDR3: TGTGCCAGCAGCTTACTCTTCGCGGGGGGTGCAGATACGCAGTATTTT.

The chain employs TRBV20-1 and TRBJ2-5; TRBD1 matches at 11 bases. Per germline, CDR1 DFQATT and CDR2 SNEGSKA (reference sequence). V trimming: 5 bases; J trimming: 5 bases; junction bases outside the gene matches: 10. CDR3 length equals 15 residues. CDR3 region: CSAGFGTGGTETQYF. Written as DNA, the CDR3 is TGCAGTGCTGGATTTGGGACAGGGGGGACGGAGACCCAGTACTTC.

The chain recombines TRBV29-1 with TRBJ2-2, with TRBD2 matching 7 bases. CDR1 SQVTM and CDR2 ANQGSEA come from the germline V gene. Trimming removed 6 bases from V and 0 bases from J; junction bases left unmatched: 28. The CDR3 spans 22 residues. CDR3 bases: TGCAGCGTGGAGCGGGGTTTGCGCCAGGGTCCCCAGGGCTGTGCGAACACCGGGGAGCTGTTTTTT. This sequence encodes CSVERGLRQGPQGCANTGELFF.

This chain uses TRBV29-1 with TRBJ1-2; D gene uncertain. CDR3 length: 16 residues. Germline lookup yields CDR1 SQVTM and CDR2 ANQGSEA. V lost 5 bases and J lost 5, with 24 bases in between. The DNA of the CDR3 is TGCAGCGTTTACGGGCGCCTCGGAAGCCGAGCTTATGGCTACACCTTC. Translated: CSVYGRLGSRAYGYTF.

Concerning this clonotype: This clone may be a read error of a much larger clone one base away. This is likely a read error, given that the CDR3 carries no conserved phenylalanine or tryptophan at its end. The V and J genes are TRBV12-3 or TRBV12-4 and TRBJ2-3; D unresolved. The CDR3 is 13 amino acids. Trimming took off 5 bases at V and 6 bases at J, with 12 bases between the two ends. The CDR3 sequence is CASSPSTRDTQYL. As DNA, the CDR3 is TGTGCCAGCAGTCCCTCCACCAGGGATACGCAGTATCTT.

This clonotype has a count of ten or more. The chain joins TRBV5-8 to TRBJ1-2, with D tentatively TRBD1 (6 bases). CDR1 is SGHTS and CDR2 is YDEGEE in the germline V gene. CDR3 length: 14 residues. The V gene lost 2 bases and the J gene lost 1 base, with 9 bases spanning the gap. The CDR3 DNA is TGTGCCAGCAGCTTCGGACAGATTAACTATGGCTACACCTTC. It specifies CASSFGQINYGYTF.

This clonotype showed up many times. The chain couples TRBV15 to TRBJ2-1; TRBD1 matches 7 bases. V lost 8 bases and J lost 8; bases outside the gene matches: 15. Per the germline V gene, CDR1 is LNHNV and CDR2 is YYDKDF (reference sequence). The length of the CDR3 is 15 residues. CDR3 loop: CATGTAAQGSHEQFF. In DNA, the CDR3 is TGTGCCACCGGAACCGCGGCACAGGGGAGTCATGAGCAGTTCTTC. The variable domain in full, with the rest retrieved from reference TRBV15 and TRBJ2-1, is DAMVIQNPRYQVTQFGKPVTLSCSQTLNHNVMYWYQQKSSQAPKLLFHYYDKDFNNEADTPDNFQSRRPNTSFCFLDIRSPGLGDTAMYLCATGTAAQGSHEQFFGPGTRLTVL.

The rearrangement joins TRBV13 to TRBJ2-3; TRBD2 aligns across 12 bases. With V trimmed by 0 bases and J by 2 bases, 9 bases remained unmatched. CDR1 is PRHDT, CDR2 FYEKMQ, per germline (reference sequence). CDR3 length equals 19 residues. The CDR3 sequence is CASSLGTSGSWAYTDTQYF. In DNA form, the CDR3 reads TGTGCCAGCAGCTTAGGGACTAGCGGGAGTTGGGCATACACAGATACGCAGTATTTT. The full variable domain, rest sourced from reference TRBV13 and TRBJ2-3, is AAGVIQSPRHLIKEKRETATLKCYPIPRHDTVYWYQQGPGQDPQFLISFYEKMQSDKGSIPDRFSAQQFSDYHSELNMSSLELGDSALYFCASSLGTSGSWAYTDTQYFGPGTRLTVL.